The 26 T cell receptor beta chains in this list originate from one sample, sequenced in a study of shared clonotypes between healthy human individuals. The table came from immunoSEQ multiplex PCR; TCRdb's copy has only in-frame clones and leaves some out. This sample carries about 1.1 million clones, around three quarters of them seen once, and the ten largest clones take 0.89%. The sequenced sample consisted of memory CD4+ T cells from PBMCs. The subset denotes: CD45RA-negative fraction. The source is a man aged 18 to 35 in good health. Some clones in this sample may be carry-over from other donors' samples.

V gene TRBV5-1 combines with J gene TRBJ1-1; D unresolved. Germline CDR1 SGHRS, CDR2 YFSETQ. The V end was cut by 4 bases, the J end by 1 base, with 8 bases between. The CDR3 has 13 residues. The CDR3 DNA sequence: TGCGCCAGCAGCCAAAACCAGAACACTGAAGCTTTCTTT. This codes for CASSQNQNTEAFF. Drawing the rest from reference TRBV5-1 and TRBJ1-1, the complete variable domain is KAGVTQTPRYLIKTRGQQVTLSCSPISGHRSVSWYQQTPGQGLQFLFEYFSETQRNKGNFPGRFSGRQFSNSRSEMNVSTLELGDSALYLCASSQNQNTEAFFGQGTRLTVV.

This rearrangement joins TRBV4-2 to TRBJ2-1; 8 nucleotides align to TRBD2. The CDR3 spans 16 residues. Germline V gene sequence: CDR1 LGHNA, CDR2 YNFKEQ. With 1 base clipped from V and 7 bases from J, the junction kept 9 bases outside the gene matches. The CDR3 coding sequence is TGTGCCAGCAGCCAAGTCGAGGCGGGAGGAGGAAATGAGCAGTTCTTC. This sequence encodes CASSQVEAGGGNEQFF.

Of note for this clone: Additional DNA sequences in this sample encode the identical CDR3. V usage is TRBV19 and J usage is TRBJ2-7, with 7 bases fitting TRBD2. This CDR3 contains 14 residues. Germline assignment: CDR1 LNHDA and CDR2 SQIVND (reference sequence). V shed 1 base and J 3 bases; nucleotides not matched to a gene: 3. The CDR3 loop is CASSIGSGNYEQYF. The CDR3 coding sequence is TGTGCCAGTAGTATAGGAAGCGGGAACTACGAGCAGTACTTC.

The rearrangement uses TRBV28 and TRBJ1-2, with a possible D match to TRBD1 (6 bases). CDR3 length: 12 amino acids. Germline V lookup: CDR1 MDHEN, CDR2 SYDVKM. V lost 5 bases and J 6 bases, leaving 10 bases between the germline ends. The CDR3 loop is CASSKQGDGYTF. For the CDR3, the DNA is TGTGCCAGCAGTAAACAGGGTGATGGCTACACCTTC.

This rearrangement joins TRBV6-5 to TRBJ1-1, with D tentatively TRBD1 (5 bases). Trimming removed 6 bases at V and 4 bases at J, with 12 bases between. The CDR3 length is 13 residues. Per the germline V gene, CDR1 is MNHEY and CDR2 is SVGAGI. This chain's CDR3 is CASRGRASTEAFF. The CDR3 bases are TGTGCCAGCAGGGGCAGGGCAAGCACTGAAGCTTTCTTT.

This clone was picked up one time. This chain uses TRBV2 with TRBJ1-5, with D perhaps matching TRBD1 (5 bases). Germline assignment: CDR1 SNHLY and CDR2 FYNNEI. CDR3 length equals 11 residues. Trimming took off 6 bases at V and 11 bases at J, with 11 bases between the two ends. Written as DNA, the CDR3 is TGTGCCAGCAGGGCCGGGGGGGCCCAGCATTTT. The encoded protein is CASRAGGAQHF.

This clone has a handful of counts. This rearrangement joins TRBV9 to TRBJ2-5; 8 bases are a match to TRBD1. CDR3 length: 15 residues. In germline, CDR1 is SGDLS, CDR2 YYNGEE. With V trimmed by 3 bases and J by 5 bases, 9 bases remained unmatched. Written as DNA, the CDR3 is TGTGCCAGCAGCGGCACAGGGGGTTCGGAGGAGACCCAGTACTTC. Protein product: CASSGTGGSEETQYF.

The genes are TRBV28 and TRBJ1-2; 7 nucleotides match TRBD1. V was clipped by 5 bases and J by 4 bases; unmatched bases: 4. The CDR3 contains 13 residues. The V gene's germline CDR1 is MDHEN and CDR2 SYDVKM. CDR3 nucleotides: TGTGCCAGCAGTGACAGGGTATCCTATGGCTACACCTTC. This encodes CASSDRVSYGYTF.

This chain joins TRBV27 and TRBJ2-7; TRBD1 matches at 8 bases. V dropped 6 bases and J dropped 3; count of bases not matched to a gene: 4. The CDR3 extends over 13 amino acids. Germline V CDR1 and CDR2: MNHEY, SMNVEV (reference sequence). The CDR3 DNA follows: TGTGCCAGCAGAAAAACAGGGGGCTACGAGCAGTACTTC. This gives the protein CASRKTGGYEQYF.

This clone was seen only once. V gene TRBV7-3 combines with J gene TRBJ1-1, with TRBD1 matching over 8 bases. CDR3 size: 16 residues. Germline CDR1 SGHTA, CDR2 FQGTGA. V shed 5 bases and J 5 bases; nucleotides not matched to a gene: 13. The CDR3 region has the DNA TGTGCCAGCAGCCCCCTCAGGGGGCAGGGTGTGACTGAAGCTTTCTTT. Amino acid sequence: CASSPLRGQGVTEAFF.

J is TRBJ2-3 and V is TRBV13; maybe TRBD2 (5 bases). CDR3 length: 14 residues. Germline assignment: CDR1 PRHDT and CDR2 FYEKMQ (reference sequence). Trimming took 1 base from V and 1 from J, leaving 6 bases between them. This CDR3 is CASSLVARTDTQYF. The CDR3 DNA sequence: TGTGCCAGCAGCTTAGTAGCGCGCACAGATACGCAGTATTTT.

This clone was counted at least ten times. The chain employs TRBV4-1 and TRBJ2-7, with 12 bases aligning to TRBD2. Germline lookup yields CDR1 MGHRA and CDR2 YSYEKL. Trimming cost V 4 bases and J 4 bases; bases outside gene matches: 14. The CDR3 sequence is 18 residues long. CDR3 sequence reads: CASSPRTSGTLVQYEQYF. CDR3 DNA sequence: TGCGCCAGCAGCCCCCGGACTAGCGGGACCCTGGTCCAATACGAGCAGTACTTC.

This clone was seen at least ten times. The CDR3 sequence is CASSPGTSEDTQYF. Written as DNA, the CDR3 is TGTGCCAGCTCACCGGGGACTAGTGAAGATACGCAGTATTTT. J is TRBJ2-3 and V is TRBV18, with 8 bases fitting TRBD2. Germline CDR1 reads KGHSH; CDR2 reads LQKENI. The CDR3 contains 14 residues. After removal of 3 bases from V and 5 bases from J, the junction contained 4 bases not matched to a gene.

The chain links TRBV2 to TRBJ2-2; D remains unclear. This CDR3 region has 13 residues. V lost 6 bases to trimming and J lost 8 bases, with 13 bases between them. Looked up from germline, CDR1 is SNHLY and CDR2 is FYNNEI. The CDR3 DNA is TGTGCCAGCAGGGAGACGTGGGCAGGGGAGCTGTTTTTT. Translation gives CASRETWAGELFF. The variable domain in full, with the rest retrieved from reference TRBV2 and TRBJ2-2, is EPEVTQTPSHQVTQMGQEVILRCVPISNHLYFYWYRQILGQKVEFLVSFYNNEISEKSEIFDDQFSVERPDGSNFTLKIRSTKLEDSAMYFCASRETWAGELFFGEGSRLTVL.

As regards this clone: The identical CDR3 is also encoded by other nucleotide sequences in the sample. The chain employs TRBV20-1 and TRBJ1-2; D is unclear. Looked up from germline, CDR1 is DFQATT and CDR2 is SNEGSKA (reference sequence). The CDR3 sequence is 11 residues long. Deletions cut 3 bases from V and 3 bases from J, with 5 bases between. CDR3 loop: CSASSHYGYTF. Here the CDR3 DNA reads TGCAGTGCTAGTAGCCACTATGGCTACACCTTC.

The genes are TRBV28 and TRBJ2-3, with 7 bases lining up with TRBD2. The CDR3 spans 15 residues. The germline CDR1 and CDR2 sequences are MDHEN and SYDVKM. V dropped 5 bases and J dropped 2; count of bases not matched to a gene: 7. The CDR3 DNA reads as TGTGCCAGCAGTCTTCCTAGCGGACCCACAGATACGCAGTATTTT. This gives the protein CASSLPSGPTDTQYF.

This chain connects TRBV10-3 to TRBJ1-1; D gene unclear. Germline V gene lookup returns CDR1 ENHRY and CDR2 SYGVKD. This CDR3 has 13 residues. Trimming stripped 0 bases from V and 3 bases from J, with 5 bases between. The CDR3 region has the DNA TGTGCCATCAGTGAGTCGGGGTACACTGAAGCTTTCTTT. The encoded protein is CAISESGYTEAFF.

The chain uses TRBV18 and TRBJ2-7, with no clear D. The CDR3 extends over 11 amino acids. Germline-derived CDR1 and CDR2 are KGHSH and LQKENI. V shed 4 bases and J shed 7 bases, with 8 bases lying between them. The CDR3 sequence: CASSRVGEQYF. CDR3 in DNA: TGTGCCAGCTCACGGGTAGGGGAGCAGTACTTC.

V and J are TRBV6-1 and TRBJ2-1; 9 bases agree with TRBD2. The CDR3 sequence is 15 residues long. The V and J ends lost 4 bases and 5 bases, in that order; junction bases with no gene match: 6. Germline V CDR1 and CDR2: MNHNS, SASEGT. The CDR3 here is CASSAGLAGNNEQFF. Written as DNA, the CDR3 is TGTGCCAGCAGTGCGGGGCTAGCGGGGAACAATGAGCAGTTCTTC.

The chain uses TRBV6-4 and TRBJ2-6; D could derive from TRBD1 or TRBD2 (5 bases each). The CDR3 sequence is 17 residues long. Trimming removed 9 bases from V and 2 bases from J, with 20 bases in between. Germline CDR1 reads MRHNA; CDR2 reads SNTAGT. The CDR3 reads CARGVDKKRPGANVLTF. For the CDR3, the DNA is TGTGCCAGGGGGGTGGACAAAAAAAGACCTGGGGCCAACGTCCTGACTTTC.

The chain carries TRBV29-1 and TRBJ2-3; possible D gene TRBD1, 6 bases. The V end lost 4 bases, the J end lost 3 bases, and 14 bases lay between the germline ends. The CDR3 contains 14 residues. The germline V gene has CDR1 SQVTM and CDR2 ANQGSEA. The CDR3 DNA is TGCAGCGTTGCCAGGGGCGATAATACAGATACGCAGTATTTT. This encodes CSVARGDNTDTQYF.

V and J are TRBV2 and TRBJ1-3, with 7 bases matching TRBD1. This CDR3 spans 15 amino acids. V lost 5 bases and J lost 0; bases outside the gene matches: 4. The germline CDR1 and CDR2 sequences are SNHLY and FYNNEI. CDR3 coding DNA: TGTGCCAGCAGTCCGACAGGGTTCTCTGGAAACACCATATATTTT. This gives the protein CASSPTGFSGNTIYF.

This clone was picked up many times. The CDR3 spells CASKGTSGSFDTQYF. Written as DNA, the CDR3 is TGCGCCAGCAAGGGAACTAGCGGGAGTTTCGATACGCAGTATTTT. The V gene is TRBV5-1, the J gene TRBJ2-3; 11 bases are a match to TRBD2. Looked up from germline, CDR1 is SGHRS and CDR2 is YFSETQ. CDR3 size: 15 residues. V lost 6 bases to trimming and J lost 6 bases; unmatched junction nucleotides: 9.

The chain couples TRBV7-3 to TRBJ2-2, with D maybe TRBD1 (5 bases). The germline V and J ends were trimmed by 6 bases and 3 bases, with 20 bases remaining between them. CDR1 SGHTA and CDR2 FQGTGA come from the germline V gene. This CDR3 contains 17 residues. CDR3 nucleotide sequence: TGTGCCAGCAGTTTCCGGCTCCCAGGGCTAGACACCGGGGAGCTGTTTTTT. This codes for CASSFRLPGLDTGELFF. The full variable domain, its missing parts supplied by reference TRBV7-3 and TRBJ2-2, is GAGVSQTPSNKVTEKGKYVELRCDPISGHTALYWYRQSLGQGPEFLIYFQGTGAADDSGLPNDRFFAVRPEGSVSTLKIQRTERGDSAVYLCASSFRLPGLDTGELFFGEGSRLTVL.

This clone has more than one count but fewer than ten. The V call is TRBV27, the J call TRBJ2-7; 13 positions agree with TRBD2. This CDR3 contains 16 residues. Germline V lookup: CDR1 MNHEY, CDR2 SMNVEV (reference sequence). V lost 5 bases, J lost 2 bases, and 6 bases stayed unmatched. CDR3 region: CASSPEGLAGTYEQYF. The CDR3 DNA reads as TGTGCCAGCAGTCCCGAGGGACTAGCGGGGACCTACGAGCAGTACTTC.

The chain combines TRBV19 with TRBJ2-7; possibly TRBD1 for D (6 bases). V was pared by 3 bases and J by 0 bases, with 12 bases between. The CDR3 sequence is 15 residues long. Germline loops: CDR1 LNHDA, CDR2 SQIVND (reference sequence). The chain's CDR3 is CASSMQGRPSYEQYF. CDR3 DNA: TGTGCCAGTAGTATGCAGGGGCGGCCCTCCTACGAGCAGTACTTC.